The clone carrying this T cell receptor (beta chain) was recorded only once. No antigen is known for it. As handled by the study authors: After removing out-of-frame reads, around 2.2 million distinct TCRbeta sequences remained. The assay was immunoSEQ multiplex PCR, and TCRdb's table has in-frame clones only and misses some. V, J and clone size derive from that table, while D and trimming were established from the DNA sequence. This sample yields tens of thousands of clones, of which 82% are seen a single time; under 0.5% belongs to the top ten. This entry belongs to a study of memory CD4+ T cells and cytomegalovirus serostatus. Study-wide context: Of the healthy Belgian adults, fewer than 10 were CMV seropositive and 24 seronegative.

The sort gate was single viable CD3+CD4+CD8-CD45RO+ cells for memory CD4+ T cells. Serostatus was set by detecting CMV pp150, pp28, p38, p52 IgG. CDR3 length: 15 amino acids. Germline V gene sequence: CDR1 MDHEN, CDR2 SYDVKM. Trimming left V 2 bases short and J 6 bases short, with 14 bases between. Overall study results and limits: Each of 67 CMV-associated TCRbeta sequences occurred in one to five individuals.

The sample comprised memory CD4+ T cells from blood. The chain recombines TRBV28 with TRBJ2-1; possibly TRBD1 for D (5 bases). This receptor was taken from an adult in good health and CMV-seronegative. Some clones in this sample may be carry-over from other donors' samples. The CDR3 loop reads CASSLIQVGRNEQFF. DNA for the CDR3: TGTGCCAGCAGTTTAATACAGGTTGGTCGCAATGAGCAGTTCTTC.